This TCR beta chain is drawn from a study of post-analysis software for immune sequencing data (dated by TCRdb to between 2014 and 2016). Regarding the study in general: Disease courses on record covered relapsing-remitting, secondary progressive and progressive-relapsing multiple sclerosis, though some patients had no subtype annotation. A subset of samples was prepared in parallel using single-end sample barcoding, then pooled and co-amplified after Illumina adapter ligation. Patient repertoires were compared against about a dozen previously published healthy control repertoires from donors aged about 6 to 27 years.

Relative to germline, V is missing 2 bases and J is missing 5 bases, with 7 bases of the junction outside any gene match. The germline V gene (reference sequence) provides CDR1 SGHNT and CDR2 YYREEE. Including the terminal cysteine and phenylalanine, the CDR3 comprises 15 residues. Of all the DNA, just the CDR3 is kept, 45 bases in frame from base 1. Details on this clonotype: The antigen it recognizes is unknown. Base qualities were left out, and no much larger clone turns up one base away.

Libraries were constructed by PCR. Instrument on record: Illumina HiSeq 2500. Unique molecular identifiers were incorporated into TCR beta cDNA libraries to reduce PCR and sequencing biases. Roughly 500,000 cDNA molecules were obtained per 1 to 10 million input T cells, so each molecule approximated one T cell. The same protocol used for the earlier healthy control dataset was applied to prepare and sequence the patient libraries. Within a given batch, samples were prepared together, multiplexed and sequenced on the same HiSeq lane. In the source study's methods: MIGEC was used to process the raw barcoded reads, and molecular identifier groups with only a single read were discarded before consensus assembly and CDR3 extraction. VDJtools was used for post-analysis of the clonotype tables, and diversity was normalized by down-sampling every dataset to the size of the smallest sample. Repertoire overlap clustering matched CDR3 amino acid but not nucleotide sequences to correct batch-related cross-sample contamination. TCRdb trimmed public reads at Q25 via fastp, called clones via MiXCR and kept in-frame beta chains. Every distinct CDR3 protein forms one entry, paired with its most common genes and DNA. What appears here as the V and J calls and clone size reflects TCRdb's work, not the paper's. The sample has around 710,000 distinct CDR3 sequences on record, approximately 44% of them singletons. Around 4.7% of the sample belongs to the ten largest clones.

Results and caveats for the whole study, not just this receptor: The control group was slightly older than the multiple sclerosis patient group. Compared with controls, multiple sclerosis patients had significantly lower normalized Chao1 diversity, a finding suggesting substantial peripheral T-cell clonal expansion. When samples were clustered directly using the F measure, samples prepared in the same batch co-clustered strongly, which prompted a batch-effect correction. Patients showed significantly higher frequencies than controls for about 5 TRBV segments, among them TRBV5-6, TRBV5-1 and TRBV20-1.

To demonstrate the VDJtools post-analysis software, the study profiled TCR beta repertoires from the peripheral blood of around 13 young patients with multiple sclerosis. The patients with multiple sclerosis were children and adolescents between about 6 and 15 years of age. The clonotype was recovered from a girl aged 5-17 years with multiple sclerosis. The chain employs TRBV5-4 and TRBJ2-1; a stretch of 7 junction bases matches TRBD2. The sequencing sample was made of blood. The CDR3 protein is CASSFWASGNNEQFF. The bases are TGTGCCAGCAGCTTTTGGGCTAGCGGAAACAATGAGCAGTTCTTC.